The 16 T cell receptor beta chains presented below share a single source sample, sequenced in a study of blood T cell repertoires in COVID-19. Some clones are missing from TCRdb's copy, which holds only in-frame ones; the method was immunoSEQ multiplex PCR. The data hold around 150,000 clones, with 80% to 95% observed a single time. Sequenced sample: peripheral blood. The receptors derive from a woman aged 50 to 60 with acute or convalescent COVID-19.

Written as DNA, the CDR3 is TGTGCCAGCCACGAGAACTATGGCTACACCTTC. It encodes CASHENYGYTF. The chain combines TRBV7-6 with TRBJ1-2; D gene unclear. With 8 bases removed from V and 2 bases from J, the gap between germline ends came to 6 bases. Germline V CDR1 and CDR2: SGHVS, FNYEAQ. This CDR3 is built from 11 residues.

The rearrangement joins TRBV7-9 to TRBJ1-1; D perhaps matches TRBD1 (5 bases). The V end was cut by 1 base, the J end by 4 bases, with 13 bases between. The CDR3 is 15 residues long. Per the germline V gene, CDR1 is SEHNR and CDR2 is FQNEAQ (reference sequence). In DNA form, the CDR3 reads TGTGCCAGCAGCTTAGTCCAGGGTTGGGGCACTGAAGCTTTCTTT. This codes for CASSLVQGWGTEAFF.

This chain links TRBV19 with TRBJ1-1; D not certain. Trimming left V 5 bases short and J 7 bases short, with 29 bases between. The germline gives CDR1 LNHDA, CDR2 SQIVND (reference sequence). The CDR3 extends over 18 amino acids. The CDR3 sequence: CASSGFNSVRFPGSEAFF. DNA of the CDR3: TGTGCCAGTAGTGGGTTCAATAGTGTCCGGTTCCCAGGTAGTGAAGCTTTCTTT. The entire variable domain, with the rest obtained from reference TRBV19 and TRBJ1-1, is as follows: DGGITQSPKYLFRKEGQNVTLSCEQNLNHDAMYWYRQDPGQGLRLIYYSQIVNDFQKGDIAEGYSVSREKKESFPLTVTSAQKNPTAFYLCASSGFNSVRFPGSEAFFGQGTRLTVV.

The chain joins TRBV7-9 to TRBJ2-7; the D gene is possibly TRBD1 (5 bases). Germline V CDR1 and CDR2: SEHNR, FQNEAQ (reference sequence). CDR3 length: 19 amino acids. V lost 1 base and J lost 3, with 25 bases in between. The CDR3 protein is CASSLDVGFTGPAVYEQYF. CDR3 bases: TGTGCCAGCAGCTTAGACGTGGGTTTCACAGGTCCTGCTGTCTACGAGCAGTACTTC.

V gene TRBV7-3 combines with J gene TRBJ2-7; 7 bases fit TRBD1. This CDR3 spans 13 amino acids. The V gene's germline CDR1 is SGHTA and CDR2 FQGTGA. The ends lost 5 bases at V and 5 bases at J; junction bases unmatched: 6. The CDR3 nucleotides read TGTGCCAGCAGCCTCGACAGGGACCACGAGCAGTACTTC. It codes for CASSLDRDHEQYF. Drawing the rest from reference TRBV7-3 and TRBJ2-7, the complete variable domain is GAGVSQTPSNKVTEKGKYVELRCDPISGHTALYWYRQSLGQGPEFLIYFQGTGAADDSGLPNDRFFAVRPEGSVSTLKIQRTERGDSAVYLCASSLDRDHEQYFGPGTRLTVT.

The chain recombines TRBV25-1 with TRBJ1-4, with TRBD1 identical over 9 bases. The CDR3 loop spans 16 amino acids. CDR1 is MGHDK and CDR2 is SYGVNS in the germline V gene. V was pared by 5 bases and J by 8 bases, with 12 bases of the junction left unmatched. For the CDR3, the DNA is TGTGCCAGCAGTCAGATACAGGGGGCGAGCAGCGAAAAACTGTTTTTT. It is translated as CASSQIQGASSEKLFF. The full variable domain, with the rest looked up from reference TRBV25-1 and TRBJ1-4, is EADIYQTPRYLVIGTGKKITLECSQTMGHDKMYWYQQDPGMELHLIHYSYGVNSTEKGDLSSESTVSRIRTEHFPLTLESARPSHTSQYLCASSQIQGASSEKLFFGSGTQLSVL.

Only one count was recorded for this clone. The chain joins TRBV10-1 to TRBJ2-3, with 8 bases aligning to TRBD2. This CDR3 spans 14 amino acids. Germline lookup yields CDR1 WNHNN and CDR2 SYGVQD (reference sequence). Trimming cost V 4 bases and J 5 bases; bases outside gene matches: 5. The CDR3 loop is CASSASGSGDTQYF. The CDR3 DNA is TGCGCCAGCAGTGCCAGCGGGAGTGGAGATACGCAGTATTTT.

The chain is built from TRBV19 and TRBJ1-1; D is possibly TRBD1 (6 bases). Trimming removed 3 bases from V and 5 bases from J, with 16 bases in between. Per the germline V gene, CDR1 is LNHDA and CDR2 is SQIVND (reference sequence). The CDR3 loop spans 15 amino acids. The CDR3 sequence: CASSILQGRVTEAFF. The CDR3 coding sequence is TGTGCCAGTAGTATTTTACAGGGTCGGGTAACTGAAGCTTTCTTT. The whole variable domain, filled in from reference TRBV19 and TRBJ1-1, reads DGGITQSPKYLFRKEGQNVTLSCEQNLNHDAMYWYRQDPGQGLRLIYYSQIVNDFQKGDIAEGYSVSREKKESFPLTVTSAQKNPTAFYLCASSILQGRVTEAFFGQGTRLTVV.

The chain couples TRBV6-2 or TRBV6-3 to TRBJ1-1; weak D call: TRBD1 (5 bases). The ends were cut back, 4 bases at V and 1 base at J, with 7 bases in the middle. Per the germline V gene, CDR1 is MNHEY and CDR2 is SVGEGT. This CDR3 contains 13 residues. The CDR3, as DNA: TGTGCCAGCAGTTGGGGCGGGAACACTGAAGCTTTCTTT. It is translated as CASSWGGNTEAFF.

This chain links TRBV18 with TRBJ2-3; 7 bases fit TRBD2. This CDR3 comprises 16 residues. With 4 bases clipped from V and 6 bases from J, the junction kept 13 bases outside the gene matches. Germline CDR1 is KGHSH and CDR2 is LQKENI. CDR3 in amino acids: CASSLIGEGAGDTQYF. In DNA form, the CDR3 reads TGTGCCAGCTCACTGATAGGGGAGGGCGCAGGTGATACGCAGTATTTT.

The rearrangement joins TRBV19 to TRBJ1-2; 8 bases align to TRBD1. The germline V gene has CDR1 LNHDA and CDR2 SQIVND (reference sequence). The CDR3 contains 15 residues. After removal of 10 bases from V and 2 bases from J, the junction contained 12 bases not matched to a gene. CDR3 sequence (DNA): TGTGCCACCCTCAATCCGGGACAGGAAAACTATGGCTACACCTTC. Protein product: CATLNPGQENYGYTF. Based on the CDR3 plus reference TRBV19 and TRBJ1-2, the full variable domain is DGGITQSPKYLFRKEGQNVTLSCEQNLNHDAMYWYRQDPGQGLRLIYYSQIVNDFQKGDIAEGYSVSREKKESFPLTVTSAQKNPTAFYLCATLNPGQENYGYTFGSGTRLTVV.

The chain has TRBV7-2 and TRBJ1-4, with TRBD1 identical over 9 bases. The CDR3 contains 15 residues. J gave up 2 bases and V 5 bases, and 3 bases lay outside the gene matches. The germline V gene has CDR1 SGHTA and CDR2 FQGNSA. CDR3 sequence reads: CASSQGQGTNEKLFF. For the CDR3, the DNA is TGTGCCAGCAGCCAAGGACAGGGGACTAATGAAAAACTGTTTTTT.

V is TRBV6-1 and J is TRBJ1-5, with D possibly being TRBD1 (6 bases). Trimming removed 3 bases at V and 5 bases at J, with 11 bases between. Germline loops: CDR1 MNHNS, CDR2 SASEGT. The CDR3 covers 14 residues. The CDR3 nucleotides read TGTGCCAGCAGTGAGCCAGGGGTTTATCAGCCCCAGCATTTT. It yields the protein CASSEPGVYQPQHF.

This clone came up once. This rearrangement joins TRBV5-1 to TRBJ2-5; tentatively, D is TRBD2 (5 bases). Germline CDR1 reads SGHRS; CDR2 reads YFSETQ. Trimming cost V 0 bases and J 2 bases, with 8 bases left between them. The CDR3 sequence is 14 residues long. The CDR3 reads CASSLVGGQETQYF. The DNA of the CDR3 is TGCGCCAGCAGCTTGGTCGGAGGTCAAGAGACCCAGTACTTC.

This chain links TRBV29-1 with TRBJ1-3; no clear D gene. V lost 4 bases and J 0 bases, leaving 7 bases between the germline ends. This CDR3 contains 13 residues. CDR1 is SQVTM, CDR2 ANQGSEA, per germline. Here the CDR3 reads CSVVGSSGNTIYF. In DNA form, the CDR3 reads TGCAGCGTTGTGGGGAGCTCTGGAAACACCATATATTTT.

The CDR3 loop is CATSDSLVGTGELFF. In DNA, the CDR3 is TGTGCCACCAGTGATAGCCTAGTGGGCACCGGGGAGCTGTTTTTT. The chain has TRBV24-1 and TRBJ2-2, with D hard to call. Trimming took off 3 bases at V and 4 bases at J, with 11 bases between the two ends. This CDR3 has 15 residues. The germline V gene encodes CDR1 KGHDR and CDR2 SFDVKD.